This passage covers 17 T cell receptor beta chains from one sample sequenced in a study of blood T cell repertoires in COVID-19. Profiled with immunoSEQ multiplex PCR; TCRdb holds only in-frame clones, not every one. The sample shows hundreds of thousands of clones, 86% of them seen only once. The specimen sequenced was peripheral blood. The receptor set was obtained from a woman aged 25 to 39 with active or convalescent COVID-19.

This chain uses TRBV5-1 with TRBJ2-7; D might be TRBD1 (5 bases). Germline V gene lookup returns CDR1 SGHRS and CDR2 YFSETQ. The CDR3 has 13 amino acids. Trimming cost V 4 bases and J 6 bases, with 14 bases left between them. CDR3 bases: TGCGCCAGCAGCCCCCTGGGGCAGACCGAGCAGTACTTC. Amino acid sequence: CASSPLGQTEQYF. Based on the CDR3 plus reference TRBV5-1 and TRBJ2-7, the full variable domain is KAGVTQTPRYLIKTRGQQVTLSCSPISGHRSVSWYQQTPGQGLQFLFEYFSETQRNKGNFPGRFSGRQFSNSRSEMNVSTLELGDSALYLCASSPLGQTEQYFGPGTRLTVT.

The sample holds a few counts of this clone. The chain uses TRBV18 and TRBJ1-1; D gene ambiguous. There are 12 residues in the CDR3. The V and J ends lost 0 bases and 11 bases respectively, with 10 bases between them. The germline CDR1 and CDR2 sequences are KGHSH and LQKENI. CDR3 nucleotide sequence: TGTGCCAGCTCACCACCGAACTTGAAGGCTTTCTTT. Its translation is CASSPPNLKAFF.

The table lists this clone with a few counts. The chain joins TRBV5-1 to TRBJ2-7, with D uncertain. Germline CDR1 and CDR2: SGHRS and YFSETQ. There are 12 residues in the CDR3. The V and J ends lost 3 bases and 3 bases respectively, with 7 bases between them. CDR3 loop: CASSSQLYEQYF. The CDR3 DNA is TGCGCCAGCAGCTCACAGCTCTACGAGCAGTACTTC. Full variable domain (remainder filled in from reference TRBV5-1 and TRBJ2-7): KAGVTQTPRYLIKTRGQQVTLSCSPISGHRSVSWYQQTPGQGLQFLFEYFSETQRNKGNFPGRFSGRQFSNSRSEMNVSTLELGDSALYLCASSSQLYEQYFGPGTRLTVT.

The V and J genes are TRBV6-4 and TRBJ2-1, with TRBD2 identical over 7 bases. Per the germline V gene, CDR1 is MRHNA and CDR2 is SNTAGT. Trimming took 4 bases from V and 6 from J; bases not matched to a gene: 6. The CDR3 is 14 residues long. CDR3 sequence: CASSVGGDANEQFF. CDR3 DNA: TGTGCCAGCAGTGTGGGGGGGGATGCCAATGAGCAGTTCTTC.

The CDR3 DNA reads TGTGCCAGCAGTGATCCCAGGGGGCCCGAGGACTACAATGAGCAGTTCTTC. Its protein product is CASSDPRGPEDYNEQFF. The V and J genes are TRBV2 and TRBJ2-1; 8 bases align to TRBD1. The trim removed 3 bases at V and 3 bases at J, leaving 10 bases unmatched. This CDR3 is 17 amino acids long. From germline, CDR1 is SNHLY and CDR2 FYNNEI.

V and J are TRBV5-6 and TRBJ1-4; 10 bases fit TRBD1. This CDR3 is built from 15 residues. Germline CDR1 reads SGHDT; CDR2 reads YYEEEE. With 3 bases clipped from V and 8 bases from J, the junction kept 7 bases outside the gene matches. CDR3 in amino acids: CASSWGQGRAEKLFF. DNA for the CDR3: TGTGCCAGCAGCTGGGGACAGGGGAGGGCGGAAAAACTGTTTTTT.

Worth noting for this clone: Different DNA sequences within this sample yield the same CDR3. The rearrangement uses TRBV5-1 and TRBJ2-1; TRBD2 agrees at 9 bases. The CDR3 loop spans 16 amino acids. Germline CDR1 and CDR2: SGHRS and YFSETQ. V was clipped by 0 bases and J by 1 base; unmatched bases: 2. The CDR3 coding sequence is TGCGCCAGCAGCTTGGGAGCGGGAGGTTCCTACAATGAGCAGTTCTTC. This sequence encodes CASSLGAGGSYNEQFF.

The gene calls are TRBV4-1 and TRBJ1-1, with 9 positions matching TRBD1. Germline assignment: CDR1 MGHRA and CDR2 YSYEKL. The CDR3 extends over 17 amino acids. J gave up 3 bases and V 1 base, and 9 bases lay outside the gene matches. The CDR3: CASSQATTGGEDTEAFF. DNA for the CDR3: TGCGCCAGCAGCCAAGCAACTACAGGGGGCGAGGACACTGAAGCTTTCTTT.

The genes are TRBV25-1 and TRBJ1-4; maybe TRBD1 (5 bases). The germline V gene encodes CDR1 MGHDK and CDR2 SYGVNS. V lost 6 bases to trimming and J lost 5 bases, with 7 bases between them. This CDR3 region has 12 residues. CDR3: CASRGANEKLFF. In nucleotides, the CDR3 is TGTGCCAGCAGAGGGGCGAATGAAAAACTGTTTTTT.

The rearrangement joins TRBV11-2 to TRBJ2-7; possibly TRBD2 for D (5 bases). The V gene's germline CDR1 is SGHAT and CDR2 FQNNGV. CDR3 length: 13 residues. Trimming removed 11 bases from V and 2 bases from J, with 16 bases in between. Here the CDR3 reads CASSFPGTYEQYF. CDR3 bases: TGTGCCTCCTCCTTCCCCGGGACCTACGAGCAGTACTTC.

The gene calls are TRBV10-1 and TRBJ1-1; 7 bases line up with TRBD1. V gave up 6 bases and J gave up 6 bases; unmatched junction bases: 7. The CDR3 is 13 amino acids. The germline V gene encodes CDR1 WNHNN and CDR2 SYGVQD (reference sequence). The CDR3 nucleotides read TGCGCCAGCAGCCGGACAGGAAAGGCTGAAGCTTTCTTT. It specifies CASSRTGKAEAFF.

V is TRBV2 and J is TRBJ2-5; 16 bases agree with TRBD2. V dropped 6 bases and J dropped 3; count of bases not matched to a gene: 7. From germline, CDR1 is SNHLY and CDR2 FYNNEI. The CDR3 is 17 amino acids. CDR3: CASRTGLAGGPKETQYF. DNA for the CDR3: TGTGCCAGCAGAACGGGACTAGCGGGAGGGCCGAAAGAGACCCAGTACTTC.

The chain joins TRBV27 to TRBJ2-1; 9 positions match TRBD2. This CDR3 has 18 amino acids. V lost 5 bases to trimming and J lost 0 bases; unmatched junction nucleotides: 11. Germline assignment: CDR1 MNHEY and CDR2 SMNVEV (reference sequence). In nucleotides, the CDR3 is TGTGCCAGCAGTCCCCGACTAGCGGATACCTCCTCCTACAATGAGCAGTTCTTC. Translation gives CASSPRLADTSSYNEQFF.

This chain joins TRBV6-2 or TRBV6-3 and TRBJ2-2; a possible D gene is TRBD2 (5 bases). CDR1 is MNHEY, CDR2 SVGEGT, per germline. This CDR3 contains 14 residues. V was pared by 6 bases and J by 1 base, with 9 bases between. The CDR3 bases are TGTGCCAGCAGCGCGGGCCTGAACACCGGGGAGCTGTTTTTT. It yields the protein CASSAGLNTGELFF.

The chain employs TRBV10-3 and TRBJ1-4, with D possibly matching TRBD1 (5 bases). This CDR3 is built from 12 residues. Germline V gene data show CDR1 as ENHRY and CDR2 as SYGVKD. Trimming shortened V by 10 bases and J by 8 bases, and 14 bases separated the two germline ends. The chain's CDR3 is CATGLREEKLFF. In nucleotides, the CDR3 is TGTGCCACCGGCCTCAGGGAAGAAAAACTGTTTTTT.

This clone was observed a single time. This chain links TRBV18 with TRBJ1-2; no definite D call. The CDR3 is 13 amino acids. Germline CDR1 reads KGHSH; CDR2 reads LQKENI. V dropped 6 bases and J dropped 2 bases, with 10 bases sitting between them. CDR3 bases: TGTGCCAGCTCCCACGGTCTGAACTATGGCTACACCTTC. Protein product: CASSHGLNYGYTF.

J is TRBJ2-2 and V is TRBV9, with 7 nucleotides matching TRBD2. V lost 3 bases, J lost 0 bases, and 8 bases stayed unmatched. This CDR3 is built from 17 residues. Germline V gene sequence: CDR1 SGDLS, CDR2 YYNGEE. For the CDR3, the DNA is TGTGCCAGCAGCGCCAGTAGACTAGCTGCGAACACCGGGGAGCTGTTTTTT. This encodes CASSASRLAANTGELFF. Together with reference TRBV9 and TRBJ2-2, the CDR3 gives the full variable domain: DSGVTQTPKHLITATGQRVTLRCSPRSGDLSVYWYQQSLDQGLQFLIQYYNGEERAKGNILERFSAQQFPDLHSELNLSSLELGDSALYFCASSASRLAANTGELFFGEGSRLTVL.